This TCR beta chain is drawn from a study of PD-1 blockade in classical Hodgkin lymphoma. The CDR3 is 15 amino acids. Germline trimming cut 3 bases from V and 10 bases from J; bases unmatched to any gene: 11. Germline V CDR1 and CDR2: KGHSH, LQKENI. Only in-frame clones appear in the TCRdb table, and some are missing; sequencing was by immunoSEQ multiplex PCR. The data show tens of thousands of clones, about nine tenths seen once. Time point given: cycle 4 day 1 (C4D1), after more than 5 weeks of nivolumab. Every patient experienced relapse after autologous stem cell transplantation, and brentuximab vedotin exposure varied.

This receptor was obtained from a human donor with classical Hodgkin lymphoma. The sequenced sample was peripheral blood mononuclear cells (PBMCs), obtained before the fourth cycle of nivolumab. The V gene is TRBV18, the J gene TRBJ2-4, with 8 bases fitting TRBD2. CDR3 residues: CASSPPVQRGTIQYF. DNA of the CDR3: TGTGCCAGCTCACCGCCTGTCCAGCGGGGGACTATTCAGTACTTC.